Following are 24 T cell receptor beta chains from one sample sequenced in a study of blood T cell repertoires in COVID-19. The method was immunoSEQ multiplex PCR; TCRdb's version includes in-frame clones alone and lacks a portion of them. The sample shows roughly 250,000 clones, 70% to 90% of them seen only once. Sequencing was performed on PBMCs or T cells enriched from blood (not recorded which). The receptors were gathered from a woman between 35 and 50 years old with acute COVID-19.

The V and J genes are TRBV4-1 and TRBJ2-1, with 8 bases identical to TRBD2. Per the germline V gene, CDR1 is MGHRA and CDR2 is YSYEKL. The CDR3 extends over 16 amino acids. The ends lost 2 bases at V and 2 bases at J; junction bases unmatched: 5. CDR3 sequence reads: CASSQPGTRAYNEQFF. CDR3 sequence (DNA): TGCGCCAGCAGCCAACCCGGGACTAGAGCCTACAATGAGCAGTTCTTC.

The chain employs TRBV7-2 and TRBJ2-2; 7 bases map to TRBD2. CDR3 length: 16 amino acids. Germline lookup yields CDR1 SGHTA and CDR2 FQGNSA. V gave up 5 bases and J gave up 1 base; unmatched junction bases: 7. The CDR3 DNA is TGTGCCAGCAGCCCACAGGCTAGCGGGAACACCGGGGAGCTGTTTTTT. Protein: CASSPQASGNTGELFF.

V gene TRBV24-1 combines with J gene TRBJ1-2; 10 bases match TRBD1. The CDR3 loop spans 17 amino acids. V lost 4 bases to trimming and J lost 8 bases; unmatched junction nucleotides: 15. Germline values: CDR1 KGHDR, CDR2 SFDVKD. CDR3 region: CATSDGTGTGVREGYTF. CDR3 nucleotides: TGTGCCACCAGTGACGGCACCGGGACAGGGGTTAGGGAGGGCTACACCTTC.

V and J are TRBV7-2 and TRBJ1-2; 8 nucleotides line up with TRBD1. The CDR3 length is 15 residues. Germline V lookup: CDR1 SGHTA, CDR2 FQGNSA. V trimming: 5 bases; J trimming: 5 bases; junction bases outside the gene matches: 10. The CDR3, as DNA: TGTGCCAGCAGCCCCCGGACAGGGTCACCTTATGGCTACACCTTC. Translating it yields CASSPRTGSPYGYTF.

The CDR3 nucleotides are TGTGCCAGTACCCCCCTGTTCCAGGGGGTACGTCAGCCCCAGCATTTT. Its translation is CASTPLFQGVRQPQHF. The genes are TRBV19 and TRBJ1-5, with 7 bases aligning to TRBD1. The trim removed 7 bases at V and 6 bases at J, leaving 15 bases unmatched. The CDR3 extends over 16 amino acids. In germline, CDR1 is LNHDA, CDR2 SQIVND (reference sequence).

The chain carries TRBV19 and TRBJ2-2; D is possibly TRBD2 (5 bases). This CDR3 has 15 residues. In germline, CDR1 is LNHDA, CDR2 SQIVND (reference sequence). V was trimmed by 6 bases and J by 5 bases, leaving 16 bases between them. In DNA, the CDR3 is TGTGCCAGTAGCCCCTTACACACGGGAACCGGGGAGCTGTTTTTT. Translated, it gives CASSPLHTGTGELFF.

Remarks on this clone: A junction boundary mismatches the germline segment, possibly from a read error. The chain uses TRBV20-1 and TRBJ1-3; D remains unclear. The germline V gene encodes CDR1 DFQATT and CDR2 SNEGSKA (reference sequence). The CDR3 has 11 amino acids. The DNA of the CDR3 is TGCAGTGCCCCGATCGGGTACTTCGTGCATTTT. This translates into CSAPIGYFVHF.

V gene TRBV12-3 or TRBV12-4 combines with J gene TRBJ1-1, with unresolved D. With 4 bases removed from V and 0 bases from J, the gap between germline ends came to 6 bases. CDR3 length: 13 amino acids. The CDR3 here is CASSYTMNTEAFF. The CDR3 bases are TGTGCCAGCAGTTACACCATGAACACTGAAGCTTTCTTT.

J is TRBJ2-3 and V is TRBV19, with TRBD2 matching over 10 bases. J lost 2 bases, V lost 4 bases, and 3 bases had no gene match. Germline V lookup: CDR1 LNHDA, CDR2 SQIVND (reference sequence). The CDR3 contains 15 residues. CDR3 bases: TGTGCCAGTAGTAGACTAGCGGGTGTCACAGATACGCAGTATTTT. It translates to CASSRLAGVTDTQYF.

This clone was detected once. The sample has other DNA sequences that encode this CDR3 too. The chain combines TRBV19 with TRBJ1-5, with D perhaps matching TRBD1 (6 bases). In germline, CDR1 is LNHDA, CDR2 SQIVND (reference sequence). With 3 bases removed from V and 7 bases from J, the gap between germline ends came to 10 bases. This CDR3 has 13 amino acids. The CDR3 loop reads CASSISQGQPQHF. The CDR3 DNA sequence: TGTGCCAGTAGTATCTCACAGGGACAGCCCCAGCATTTT.

The V call is TRBV11-3, the J call TRBJ2-7; TRBD1 matches at 11 bases. This CDR3 contains 16 residues. Germline V gene data show CDR1 as SGHNT and CDR2 as YENEEA. The V gene end was trimmed by 2 bases and the J gene end by 5 bases; junction bases not matched to a gene: 8. CDR3 sequence: CASSLSPGQGGHEQYV. CDR3 bases: TGTGCCAGCAGCTTAAGTCCGGGACAGGGGGGCCACGAGCAGTACGTC.

J is TRBJ2-1 and V is TRBV6-9; 7 bases agree with TRBD1. Germline CDR1 and CDR2: MNHGY and SVAAGI. Trimming cost V 6 bases and J 6 bases; bases outside gene matches: 8. The CDR3 extends over 14 amino acids. Written as DNA, the CDR3 is TGTGCCAGCAGCCCCGGGACAGTTTTCAATGAGCAGTTCTTC. Translated: CASSPGTVFNEQFF.

The rearrangement joins TRBV29-1 to TRBJ1-1, with TRBD1 identical over 7 bases. CDR3 length equals 11 residues. J lost 4 bases, V lost 8 bases, and 4 bases had no gene match. Germline V gene sequence: CDR1 SQVTM, CDR2 ANQGSEA. The CDR3 nucleotides read TGCAGCCCGGACAGGCCCACTGAAGCTTTCTTT. Residues: CSPDRPTEAFF. Full variable domain (rest looked up from reference TRBV29-1 and TRBJ1-1): SAVISQKPSRDICQRGTSLTIQCQVDSQVTMMFWYRQQPGQSLTLIATANQGSEATYESGFVIDKFPISRPNLTFSTLTVSNMSPEDSSIYLCSPDRPTEAFFGQGTRLTVV.

V is TRBV5-4 and J is TRBJ1-2; no definite D call. This CDR3 contains 13 residues. V gave up 6 bases and J gave up 7 bases, with 16 bases separating them. Per germline, CDR1 SGHNT and CDR2 YYREEE (reference sequence). Here the CDR3 reads CASKIAGSLGYTF. DNA of the CDR3: TGTGCCAGCAAAATCGCAGGTTCCCTTGGCTACACCTTC.

The J gene is TRBJ1-6, the V gene TRBV7-2; D not certain. The CDR3 contains 15 residues. Trimming left V 6 bases short and J 5 bases short, with 14 bases between. Looked up from germline, CDR1 is SGHTA and CDR2 is FQGNSA. In DNA form, the CDR3 reads TGTGCCAGCAGTTTCCTCGGGAGGGATAATTCACCCCTCCACTTT. It encodes CASSFLGRDNSPLHF.

The rearrangement links TRBV9 to TRBJ2-1; 10 bases map to TRBD1. CDR1 and CDR2 (germline): SGDLS, YYNGEE. V gave up 3 bases and J gave up 12 bases; unmatched junction bases: 12. The CDR3 has 15 residues. The chain's CDR3 is CASSATLTGGVAQFF. The DNA of the CDR3 is TGTGCCAGCAGCGCGACCCTGACAGGGGGCGTTGCGCAGTTCTTC.

The chain recombines TRBV7-9 with TRBJ2-7; TRBD2 aligns across 7 bases. V trimming: 5 bases; J trimming: 2 bases; junction bases outside the gene matches: 12. The CDR3 is 16 residues long. Germline V lookup: CDR1 SEHNR, CDR2 FQNEAQ (reference sequence). The CDR3 DNA reads as TGTGCCAGCAGCCCCCCTAGGGGAGGGAGAACCTACGAGCAGTACTTC. Its translation is CASSPPRGGRTYEQYF.

V usage is TRBV4-1 and J usage is TRBJ1-5; D is uncertain. The CDR3 is made up of 15 amino acids. Trimming took 0 bases from V and 3 from J, leaving 9 bases between them. CDR1 is MGHRA, CDR2 YSYEKL, per germline. The DNA for the CDR3 is TGCGCCAGCAGCCAAGATCAGGCCTCCAATCAGCCCCAGCATTTT. Amino acid sequence: CASSQDQASNQPQHF.

This clone was recorded only once. This sequence joins TRBV29-1 and TRBJ1-1; D is unclear. Trimming pared 1 base from V and 3 bases from J, leaving 6 bases between. There are 12 residues in the CDR3. The germline V gene encodes CDR1 SQVTM and CDR2 ANQGSEA. The CDR3 loop is CSVEGRHTEAFF. The CDR3 DNA is TGCAGCGTTGAAGGCAGGCACACTGAAGCTTTCTTT.

The chain couples TRBV5-6 to TRBJ2-1; 11 nucleotides align to TRBD2. Trimming cost V 4 bases and J 6 bases; bases outside gene matches: 6. The CDR3 runs 15 residues. Germline lookup yields CDR1 SGHDT and CDR2 YYEEEE. The CDR3 reads CASSHTSGSGNEQFF. CDR3 DNA sequence: TGTGCCAGCAGCCATACTAGCGGGAGTGGCAATGAGCAGTTCTTC.

The gene calls are TRBV7-9 and TRBJ2-1; 7 nucleotides align to TRBD2. Germline trimming cut 2 bases from V and 9 bases from J; bases unmatched to any gene: 7. CDR1 is SEHNR and CDR2 is FQNEAQ in the germline V gene (reference sequence). The CDR3 length is 14 residues. The CDR3 DNA is TGTGCCAGCAGCTTACGTGGGAGGGCCACTGAGCAGTTCTTC. Translating gives CASSLRGRATEQFF.

About this clone: Other DNA sequences in the same sample also yield this CDR3. The rearrangement uses TRBV5-1 and TRBJ1-1; D perhaps matches TRBD1 (6 bases). CDR3 length: 14 residues. Trimming shortened V by 2 bases and J by 0 bases, and 8 bases separated the two germline ends. Germline V gives CDR1 SGHRS, CDR2 YFSETQ. DNA of the CDR3: TGCGCCAGCAGCTTAGACAGGATGAACACTGAAGCTTTCTTT. Its translation is CASSLDRMNTEAFF. Variable domain in full (rest from reference TRBV5-1 and TRBJ1-1): KAGVTQTPRYLIKTRGQQVTLSCSPISGHRSVSWYQQTPGQGLQFLFEYFSETQRNKGNFPGRFSGRQFSNSRSEMNVSTLELGDSALYLCASSLDRMNTEAFFGQGTRLTVV.

This sequence joins TRBV19 and TRBJ1-6; 7 bases line up with TRBD1. The CDR3 covers 12 residues. The junction had 3 bases not matched to a gene; V was cut back by 7 bases and J by 9 bases. CDR1 and CDR2 (germline): LNHDA, SQIVND (reference sequence). The CDR3 spells CASNRGASPLHF. CDR3 bases: TGTGCCAGTAACAGGGGAGCTTCACCCCTCCACTTT. Variable domain in full (rest from reference TRBV19 and TRBJ1-6): DGGITQSPKYLFRKEGQNVTLSCEQNLNHDAMYWYRQDPGQGLRLIYYSQIVNDFQKGDIAEGYSVSREKKESFPLTVTSAQKNPTAFYLCASNRGASPLHFGNGTRLTVT.

The chain joins TRBV27 to TRBJ2-5; 7 bases align to TRBD1. V gave up 3 bases and J gave up 5 bases; unmatched junction bases: 3. The CDR3 loop spans 13 amino acids. Germline CDR1 reads MNHEY; CDR2 reads SMNVEV (reference sequence). The CDR3: CASSLDRRETQYF. CDR3 sequence (DNA): TGTGCCAGCAGTTTGGACAGGCGTGAGACCCAGTACTTC.